Described below is a single T cell receptor beta chain sequence and its context. The data derive from a study of blood T cell repertoires in COVID-19. Study-wide context: Samples taken during acute and convalescent COVID-19 were collected in the United States, Italy and Spain. The analysed material was cDNA or gDNA that came from T cells, B-cell-depleted T cells, or PBMCs.

Per the original data handling: Using reference gene primer amplification, nucleated cell counts were estimated. TCRdb's copy holds only in-frame clones and misses some; the assay was immunoSEQ multiplex PCR. That table furnishes V, J and clone size, whereas the DNA furnished D and trimming. The sample contains more than 200,000 clones, 65% to 85% of which appear only once. The receptor was isolated from a man aged 45 to 65 with active or convalescent COVID-19. Sequencing input: peripheral blood.

The CDR3 spells CASSQPWFESSPLHF. CDR3 coding DNA: TGCGCCAGCAGTCAACCGTGGTTTGAGAGTTCACCCCTCCACTTT. V usage is TRBV23-1 and J usage is TRBJ1-6; D gene unclear. TRBV23-1 is filed as an ORF, its function uncertain. Deletions cut 2 bases from V and 9 bases from J, with 14 bases between. There are 15 residues in the CDR3.